Reported below is one T cell receptor (beta chain). Libraries were prepared by immunoSEQ multiplex PCR; TCRdb keeps only in-frame clonotypes and omits some of them. The sample has tens of thousands of clones, approximately 89% seen once. The sample is drawn from a study of T cell changes during pregnancy in multiple sclerosis. V was clipped by 0 bases and J by 2 bases, with 10 bases between them. The CDR3 covers 15 residues. Germline CDR1 and CDR2: GTSNPN and SVGIG (reference sequence). The TCR sequence derives from a female donor with multiple sclerosis, enrolled in a pregnancy study. This material consisted of CD8+ T cells from peripheral blood mononuclear cells, taken in the third trimester of pregnancy. The chain links TRBV30 to TRBJ2-2, with unresolved D. The CDR3 DNA is TGTGCCTGGAGTGTCTTATCGGGTAACACCGGGGAGCTGTTTTTT. This sequence encodes CAWSVLSGNTGELFF.